These 11 T cell receptor beta chains came from one sample sequenced in a study of blood T cell repertoires in COVID-19. Assay: immunoSEQ multiplex PCR; the TCRdb copy retains only in-frame clones and omits some. The table has fewer than 40,000 clones, around four fifths seen once. Sample: peripheral blood. These receptor sequences come from a human donor in a cohort sampled during active COVID-19.

The chain has TRBV2 and TRBJ2-3; D is perhaps TRBD2 (6 bases). The CDR3 loop spans 15 amino acids. V was cut by 6 bases and J by 4 bases, with 17 bases left in between. Germline V gene sequence: CDR1 SNHLY, CDR2 FYNNEI. Written as DNA, the CDR3 is TGTGCCAGCAGAGAGGGACTCGCCCTAGCAGATACGCAGTATTTT. This codes for CASREGLALADTQYF. The full variable domain, its missing parts supplied by reference TRBV2 and TRBJ2-3, is EPEVTQTPSHQVTQMGQEVILRCVPISNHLYFYWYRQILGQKVEFLVSFYNNEISEKSEIFDDQFSVERPDGSNFTLKIRSTKLEDSAMYFCASREGLALADTQYFGPGTRLTVL.

This sequence joins TRBV4-3 and TRBJ1-2; the D is unclear. In germline, CDR1 is LGHNA, CDR2 YSLEER. The CDR3 extends over 15 amino acids. Trimming stripped 4 bases from V and 0 bases from J, with 12 bases between. The CDR3 DNA reads as TGCGCCAGCAGCCTAGACCTCGGGACTAACTATGGCTACACCTTC. Translating it yields CASSLDLGTNYGYTF.

This chain connects TRBV29-1 to TRBJ2-7, with 7 bases fitting TRBD1. V dropped 6 bases and J dropped 0; count of bases not matched to a gene: 8. Germline V gives CDR1 SQVTM, CDR2 ANQGSEA. The CDR3 spans 14 residues. The CDR3 region is CSVAVTGTSYEQYF. CDR3 nucleotides: TGCAGCGTGGCGGTGACAGGGACCTCCTACGAGCAGTACTTC.

This clone has more than one count but fewer than ten. The V call is TRBV30, the J call TRBJ1-3; D perhaps matches TRBD1 (5 bases). Trimming took 5 bases from V and 2 from J, leaving 16 bases between them. This CDR3 is 15 amino acids long. Germline CDR1 is GTSNPN and CDR2 is SVGIG (reference sequence). CDR3 protein: CAWEVGGTAGNTIYF. The CDR3 DNA reads TGTGCCTGGGAGGTTGGCGGGACGGCTGGAAACACCATATATTTT. The variable domain in full, completed from reference TRBV30 and TRBJ1-3, reads SQTIHQWPATLVQPVGSPLSLECTVEGTSNPNLYWYRQAAGRGLQLLFYSVGIGQISSEVPQNLSASRPQDRQFILSSKKLLLSDSGFYLCAWEVGGTAGNTIYFGEGSWLTVV.

The rearrangement joins TRBV6-6 to TRBJ1-5; 8 bases map to TRBD1. V lost 8 bases, J lost 5 bases, and 11 bases stayed unmatched. Germline lookup yields CDR1 MNHNY and CDR2 SVGAGI (reference sequence). CDR3 size: 15 residues. For the CDR3, the DNA is TGTGCCAGCTACAAAGGAGGGACAGGTCATCAGCCCCAGCATTTT. Residues: CASYKGGTGHQPQHF.

This chain connects TRBV27 to TRBJ2-1; tentative D call: TRBD1 (6 bases). V lost 6 bases and J lost 4, with 10 bases in between. CDR1 and CDR2 (germline): MNHEY, SMNVEV (reference sequence). The CDR3 loop spans 13 amino acids. CDR3 in amino acids: CASSRQDYNEQFF. The DNA of the CDR3 is TGTGCCAGCAGCCGACAGGATTACAATGAGCAGTTCTTC.

This sequence joins TRBV9 and TRBJ1-5; the D is unclear. V gave up 5 bases and J gave up 0 bases, with 9 bases separating them. The CDR3 has 14 amino acids. Germline V lookup: CDR1 SGDLS, CDR2 YYNGEE. The CDR3 reads CASSRTDSNQPQHF. CDR3 nucleotide sequence: TGTGCCAGCAGTCGAACAGATAGCAATCAGCCCCAGCATTTT.

The chain has TRBV30 and TRBJ2-3, with D possibly TRBD2 on 5 matching bases. The CDR3 sequence is 13 residues long. CDR1 and CDR2 (germline): GTSNPN, SVGIG (reference sequence). The germline V and J ends were trimmed by 3 bases and 9 bases, with 16 bases remaining between them. CDR3 region: CAWSGQAAGTQYF. The CDR3 nucleotides read TGTGCCTGGAGCGGGCAGGCTGCGGGCACGCAGTATTTT. Using reference TRBV30 and TRBJ2-3 for the parts outside the CDR3, the full variable domain is SQTIHQWPATLVQPVGSPLSLECTVEGTSNPNLYWYRQAAGRGLQLLFYSVGIGQISSEVPQNLSASRPQDRQFILSSKKLLLSDSGFYLCAWSGQAAGTQYFGPGTRLTVL.

The J gene is TRBJ2-5, the V gene TRBV28; perhaps TRBD1 as D (5 bases). Germline CDR1 reads MDHEN; CDR2 reads SYDVKM. V was pared by 4 bases and J by 5 bases, with 8 bases between. CDR3 length equals 12 residues. CDR3 amino acids: CASSWGRETQYF. CDR3 coding DNA: TGTGCCAGCAGTTGGGGCCGGGAGACCCAGTACTTC.

The chain employs TRBV5-1 and TRBJ1-1; D is undetermined. This CDR3 is 13 amino acids long. V lost 4 bases and J 1 base, leaving 8 bases between the germline ends. Germline loops: CDR1 SGHRS, CDR2 YFSETQ. The CDR3 protein is CASSNRQNTEAFF. The DNA of the CDR3 is TGCGCCAGCAGCAATAGACAGAACACTGAAGCTTTCTTT. Variable domain in full (rest from reference TRBV5-1 and TRBJ1-1): KAGVTQTPRYLIKTRGQQVTLSCSPISGHRSVSWYQQTPGQGLQFLFEYFSETQRNKGNFPGRFSGRQFSNSRSEMNVSTLELGDSALYLCASSNRQNTEAFFGQGTRLTVV.

This chain links TRBV13 with TRBJ1-2, with 7 bases aligning to TRBD1. This CDR3 has 16 residues. V gave up 5 bases and J gave up 8 bases; unmatched junction bases: 17. Germline lookup yields CDR1 PRHDT and CDR2 FYEKMQ (reference sequence). The CDR3 sequence is CASSRGQAGAIGGYTF. As DNA, the CDR3 is TGTGCCAGCAGCCGAGGACAGGCCGGGGCAATTGGGGGCTACACCTTC.